This entry lists 14 T cell receptor beta chains sequenced from one sample in a study of blood T cell repertoires in COVID-19. Profiled with immunoSEQ multiplex PCR; TCRdb holds only in-frame clones, not every one. The sample records about 170,000 clones, around 77% being singletons. Sequenced sample: peripheral blood. These receptors all come from an older man with acute or convalescent COVID-19.

This clone was recorded at least ten times. V is TRBV6-1 and J is TRBJ1-5, with 9 nucleotides matching TRBD1. The germline V gene encodes CDR1 MNHNS and CDR2 SASEGT. The CDR3 spans 16 residues. V was clipped by 4 bases and J by 7 bases; unmatched bases: 11. CDR3: CASSATGTGSDQPQHF. The CDR3 nucleotides read TGTGCCAGCAGTGCGACCGGGACAGGGTCTGACCAGCCCCAGCATTTT.

This chain uses TRBV5-1 with TRBJ1-3; 7 bases fit TRBD1. The V gene end was trimmed by 4 bases and the J gene end by 3 bases; junction bases not matched to a gene: 7. The CDR3 runs 15 residues. CDR1 and CDR2 (germline): SGHRS, YFSETQ. The CDR3 sequence is CASSTTGDIGNTIYF. The CDR3 bases are TGCGCCAGCAGCACTACAGGGGATATTGGAAACACCATATATTTT.

The V call is TRBV5-1, the J call TRBJ2-1; TRBD1 might be the D (6 bases). In germline, CDR1 is SGHRS, CDR2 YFSETQ. The CDR3 spans 16 residues. V dropped 0 bases and J dropped 0 bases, with 10 bases sitting between them. Here the CDR3 reads CASSLAQGSSYNEQFF. The CDR3 DNA sequence: TGCGCCAGCAGCTTGGCCCAGGGGAGCTCCTACAATGAGCAGTTCTTC.

The V call is TRBV7-6, the J call TRBJ2-7, with D unclear. Per germline, CDR1 SGHVS and CDR2 FNYEAQ. The CDR3 totals 15 residues. V shed 1 base and J shed 2 bases, with 12 bases lying between them. Here the CDR3 reads CASSLDVTPTYEQYF. CDR3 in DNA: TGTGCCAGCAGCTTAGACGTGACACCTACCTACGAGCAGTACTTC.

This clone has more than one count but fewer than ten. J is TRBJ2-5 and V is TRBV5-1; no definite D call. The germline CDR1 and CDR2 sequences are SGHRS and YFSETQ. This CDR3 comprises 14 residues. V shed 1 base and J shed 0 bases, with 7 bases lying between them. CDR3 coding DNA: TGCGCCAGCAGCTTGTCAGGATACCAAGAGACCCAGTACTTC. Translated: CASSLSGYQETQYF.

The gene calls are TRBV18 and TRBJ2-1, with TRBD2 matching over 8 bases. Trimming removed 1 base from V and 3 bases from J; junction bases left unmatched: 2. The CDR3 has 15 amino acids. The germline gives CDR1 KGHSH, CDR2 LQKENI. As DNA, the CDR3 is TGTGCCAGCTCACCACTAGCGGGACTCTACAATGAGCAGTTCTTC. It specifies CASSPLAGLYNEQFF.

This chain uses TRBV10-3 with TRBJ1-2; 7 bases align to TRBD1. V lost 8 bases, J lost 6 bases, and 3 bases stayed unmatched. The CDR3 runs 11 residues. Germline V gene sequence: CDR1 ENHRY, CDR2 SYGVKD. CDR3 protein: CAIQGVHGYTF. The CDR3 DNA is TGTGCCATCCAGGGGGTCCATGGCTACACCTTC.

CDR3 loop: CASGLGTVNEKLFF. In DNA form, the CDR3 reads TGTGCTAGTGGCCTCGGGACAGTAAATGAAAAACTGTTTTTT. The chain uses TRBV12-5 and TRBJ1-4; 7 bases are shared with TRBD1. V trimming: 6 bases; J trimming: 5 bases; junction bases outside the gene matches: 6. CDR1 and CDR2 from the germline V gene are LGHNT and FRNRAP. The CDR3 has 14 amino acids.

This clone was recorded a few times. The chain is built from TRBV18 and TRBJ1-2; 10 bases fit TRBD1. Trimming cost V 3 bases and J 5 bases; bases outside gene matches: 6. Germline CDR1 KGHSH, CDR2 LQKENI. The CDR3 contains 15 residues. CDR3 sequence (DNA): TGTGCCAGCTCACCGGGACAGGGGAAAAGTTATGGCTACACCTTC. Residues: CASSPGQGKSYGYTF.

The rearrangement joins TRBV18 to TRBJ2-1; no definite D call. The V and J ends lost 1 base and 5 bases respectively, with 9 bases between them. This CDR3 comprises 14 residues. In germline, CDR1 is KGHSH, CDR2 LQKENI. The CDR3 loop is CASSPRPLDNEQFF. DNA of the CDR3: TGTGCCAGCTCACCACGGCCTTTGGACAATGAGCAGTTCTTC. The full variable domain, completed using reference TRBV18 and TRBJ2-1, is NAGVMQNPRHLVRRRGQEARLRCSPMKGHSHVYWYRQLPEEGLKFMVYLQKENIIDESGMPKERFSAEFPKEGPSILRIQQVVRGDSAAYFCASSPRPLDNEQFFGPGTRLTVL.

This clone was seen more than once but under ten times. This chain uses TRBV12-3 or TRBV12-4 with TRBJ1-2, with D tentatively TRBD1 (5 bases). This CDR3 has 13 amino acids. The ends were cut back, 10 bases at V and 7 bases at J, with 19 bases in the middle. CDR3 DNA sequence: TGTGCCACCACCTCATCAGGGATCCGTGGCTACACCTTC. Translation gives CATTSSGIRGYTF.

CDR3 sequence (DNA): TGTGCCAGTAGTTACTCAGCGGGATCCTCCTACAATGAGCAGTTCTTC. Encoded protein: CASSYSAGSSYNEQFF. The J gene is TRBJ2-1, the V gene TRBV19; 7 bases agree with TRBD2. This CDR3 has 16 residues. Germline CDR1 LNHDA, CDR2 SQIVND (reference sequence). The junction had 7 bases not matched to a gene; V was cut back by 5 bases and J by 0 bases.

The chain is built from TRBV21-1 and TRBJ2-5; TRBD2 was called by the table and not checked on the DNA. TRBV21-1 corresponds to a pseudogene. The CDR3 extends over 16 amino acids. CDR3 bases: TGTGCCAGCAGCAAAGACCGAGGAAGCCGACAAGAGACCCAGTACTTC. It encodes CASSKDRGSRQETQYF.

This chain connects TRBV5-1 to TRBJ1-2; TRBD1 is a possible D gene (5 bases). CDR1 SGHRS and CDR2 YFSETQ come from the germline V gene. Trimming shortened V by 0 bases and J by 6 bases, and 15 bases separated the two germline ends. The CDR3 is made up of 15 amino acids. The CDR3 nucleotides are TGCGCCAGCAGCTTGGACGCGGGGGGAAGGGATGGCTACACCTTC. This sequence encodes CASSLDAGGRDGYTF. The full variable domain, its missing parts supplied by reference TRBV5-1 and TRBJ1-2, is KAGVTQTPRYLIKTRGQQVTLSCSPISGHRSVSWYQQTPGQGLQFLFEYFSETQRNKGNFPGRFSGRQFSNSRSEMNVSTLELGDSALYLCASSLDAGGRDGYTFGSGTRLTVV.